This record looks at one T cell receptor beta chain sequence and its context. Germline values: CDR1 DFQATT, CDR2 SNEGSKA (reference sequence). Trimming shortened V by 3 bases and J by 5 bases, and 10 bases separated the two germline ends. This CDR3 comprises 12 residues. This sample was taken from a study of blood T cell repertoires in COVID-19. Study background: Both acute and convalescent COVID-19 samples were obtained from the United States, Italy and Spain. Sources were T cells, B-cell-depleted T cells, or PBMCs; the material itself was cDNA or gDNA.

In the authors' methods: Reference gene primers were amplified, and this amplification served to estimate nucleated cell counts. Produced via immunoSEQ multiplex PCR; TCRdb's table is partial and in-frame only. That table gives V, J and clone size, and the DNA gave D and trimming. The sample carries around 270,000 clones, 80% to 90% recorded once. This sequence originates from a man between 25 and 39 years old with active or convalescent COVID-19. The chain is built from TRBV20-1 and TRBJ2-5; D may be TRBD1 (5 bases). What was sequenced was peripheral blood. CDR3 region: CSASQGLETQYF. The CDR3 region has the DNA TGCAGTGCTAGTCAGGGTTTGGAGACCCAGTACTTC.